This TCR beta chain was found in a study of beta chain features in type 1 diabetes (dated by TCRdb to about 2018). Describing the broader study: Patients and healthy donors did not differ in mean age, gender distribution, total cell number or subset yield. A total of about 100,000,000 sorted cells were examined across all samples, and RNA yield correlated strongly with the number of cells per subset. In the study, recently diagnosed type 1 diabetes patients and matched healthy donors were compared on the TCRB repertoires of their sorted circulating CD4+ T cell subsets. Regulatory and stem cell-like memory subsets were isolated from only 8 patients and about eight healthy donors, whereas naive and central memory subsets came from all 28 donors. Overall study outcomes, separate from this receptor: At VDJ recombination sites, type 1 diabetes patients had fewer insertions and more deleted nucleotides, which implies abnormalities in thymic rearrangement. Type 1 diabetes patients showed a moderate but significant shortening of TCRB CDR3 length in all four CD4+ subsets. Only small numbers of individuals were included in the HLA sub-analyses, which left unresolved whether HLA type had any influence on TCRB rearrangement. Naive, central memory and regulatory TCRB repertoires appeared more similar among patients than among healthy donors. Because cDNA was sequenced instead of genomic DNA, highly expressing activated cells could be over-represented, though the groups showed no difference in activation or CD3 levels. Shorter templates might have been favored by PCR, but patient and control samples were amplified and corrected together, so both groups would have been affected equally by any skew.

The entire isolated RNA was reverse transcribed using the High Capacity cDNA Reverse Transcription Kit, and thus expressed TCRB transcripts were sequenced. Naive, central memory and regulatory T cell samples underwent deep immunoSEQ sequencing, averaging around 4 million total reads per sample. Sorted cells were lysed in RLT buffer and RNA was extracted with DNase-treated RNeasy Micro or Mini kits, depending on cell number. To prevent cross-contamination, each cell subset was processed individually, whereas patient and healthy donor samples were processed jointly. Using the immunoSEQ multiplex PCR, TCRB sequences were amplified from cDNA into 87-bp fragments spanning the CDR3 region. Sequencing of the amplicons was performed on the Illumina HiSeq platform. On the study's bioinformatics: Synthetic template baselines were used to correct PCR bias computationally, reads within Hamming distance 2 were collapsed, and singletons that could not be merged were discarded. Reads were aligned against IMGT so that V, D and J genes, CDR3 length and insertions or deletions at six rearrangement sites could be assigned. Within each subset, clonotype counts were normalized to sorted cell number, and only after that were true diversity and Gini coefficients computed with the tcR R package. The overlap coefficient, calculated on TCRB nucleotide sequences, was used to quantify repertoire sharing. This is the immuneACCESS table as TCRdb keeps it, with only in-frame sequences that have V and J called. A part of the clones is gone; compared with another copy, unresolved V genes explain less than half, and the rest is unexplained. That table is the source of V, J and clone size, and D and trimming were worked out from the DNA. The sample table shows hundreds of thousands of clones, and around 15% are seen once. The biggest ten clones account for approximately 6.7% of the sample.

From each donor, a single peripheral blood sample of around 120 mL on average was drawn into heparinised tubes. Using a panel that included CD45RO, CCR7, CD25, CD127, CD95 and CD27, naive, central memory, regulatory and stem cell-like memory CD4+ T cells were sorted on a BD FACSAria II. All sorted populations exceeded 95% purity. PBMCs were separated immediately by Lymphoprep density gradient centrifugation and were stained directly, without being cultured. So that batch effects would be minimized, each experiment stained and sorted samples in pairs, pairing one healthy donor with one patient. This clone was found a few times. The target of this receptor is not known. Base qualities are not recorded, but no much larger clone differs from it by a single base. The receptor was derived from a man younger than 40 in good health. The sequencing input was central memory CD4+ T cells from blood.

The bases are TGTGCCAGCACCCACACCAGGACAGGGGGCTTCGTAAGTGAGCAGTTCTTC. The translation is CASTHTRTGGFVSEQFF. The chain links TRBV2 with TRBJ2-1, and 11 junction bases match TRBD1. The V end gives up 7 bases and the J end 9 bases, leaving 17 bases in the junction not matched to a gene. CDR3 length: 17 amino acids, cysteine to phenylalanine. Only CDR3 DNA remains: 51 bases, in frame from the first base. As encoded in the germline V gene, CDR1 is SNHLY while CDR2 is FYNNEI.